Presented here are 11 T cell receptor beta chains from one specimen sequenced in a study of radiation and T cells in renal cell carcinoma. TCRdb's table, derived via immunoSEQ multiplex PCR, lists solely in-frame clones and lacks some. Altogether about 120,000 clones are present, 75% to 85% being singletons, with the ten largest covering less than 2.5%. Time point defined: blood 2 weeks post-SBRT. Treatment described: 15 Gy SBRT to primary tumor, nephrectomy 4 weeks later. Sequencing was performed on blood, taken from a patient whose treatment included radiotherapy and nephrectomy. The receptor source for this set is a woman aged 60-70 years with renal cell carcinoma.

The rearrangement joins TRBV5-1 to TRBJ1-2; no clear D gene. V shed 0 bases and J shed 3 bases, with 15 bases lying between them. Germline CDR1 reads SGHRS; CDR2 reads YFSETQ. The CDR3 consists of 16 residues. CDR3 nucleotide sequence: TGCGCCAGCAGCTTGGGCTCGGCGGGAGCGGACTATGGCTACACCTTC. Translating it yields CASSLGSAGADYGYTF.

The chain links TRBV18 to TRBJ1-1; D is undetermined. The germline V gene has CDR1 KGHSH and CDR2 LQKENI. This CDR3 has 14 residues. V gave up 0 bases and J gave up 2 bases, with 7 bases separating them. The CDR3 spells CASSPPAANTEAFF. CDR3 DNA sequence: TGTGCCAGCTCACCACCGGCAGCTAACACTGAAGCTTTCTTT.

V and J are TRBV30 and TRBJ2-1; 10 bases are shared with TRBD2. This CDR3 has 15 residues. Germline V gene sequence: CDR1 GTSNPN, CDR2 SVGIG (reference sequence). V dropped 1 base and J dropped 2; count of bases not matched to a gene: 2. The DNA for the CDR3 is TGTGCCTGGAGTGCAACTAGCGGGACCTACAATGAGCAGTTCTTC. It encodes CAWSATSGTYNEQFF.

The chain has TRBV12-5 and TRBJ1-5; D perhaps matches TRBD1 (6 bases). The V end was cut by 7 bases, the J end by 6 bases, with 13 bases between. The germline CDR1 and CDR2 sequences are LGHNT and FRNRAP. The CDR3 covers 13 residues. In DNA, the CDR3 is TGTGCTAGTGAACGGGGGGCAGGTCAGCCCCAGCATTTT. This encodes CASERGAGQPQHF.

The chain employs TRBV5-1 and TRBJ1-4, with unresolved D. The CDR3 spans 13 residues. V shed 0 bases and J shed 3 bases, with 3 bases lying between them. Germline CDR1 and CDR2: SGHRS and YFSETQ. The CDR3, as DNA: TGCGCCAGCAGCTTGGATCCTAATGAAAAACTGTTTTTT. Amino acid sequence: CASSLDPNEKLFF.

The J gene is TRBJ2-6, the V gene TRBV7-3; possible D gene TRBD1, 5 bases. The CDR3 has 16 amino acids. V shed 5 bases and J shed 2 bases, with 13 bases lying between them. The germline V gene has CDR1 SGHTA and CDR2 FQGTGA. Written as DNA, the CDR3 is TGTGCCAGCAGCCAAGGGGCAGGGACTGGGGCCAACGTCCTGACTTTC. Translated: CASSQGAGTGANVLTF.

The chain carries TRBV7-3 and TRBJ1-2; 8 nucleotides line up with TRBD1. The germline gives CDR1 SGHTA, CDR2 FQGTGA. With 5 bases clipped from V and 4 bases from J, the junction kept 6 bases outside the gene matches. The CDR3 has 14 residues. Written as DNA, the CDR3 is TGTGCCAGCAGCCCAGGGGGCTCTAGCTATGGCTACACCTTC. It specifies CASSPGGSSYGYTF.

This chain links TRBV29-1 with TRBJ2-7; 7 bases are a match to TRBD2. Germline V gene lookup returns CDR1 SQVTM and CDR2 ANQGSEA. This CDR3 comprises 13 residues. Germline trimming cut 7 bases from V and 2 bases from J; bases unmatched to any gene: 8. The CDR3 bases are TGCAGCGCCGAAGGTCGGGGGGCCTACGAGCAGTACTTC. The encoded protein is CSAEGRGAYEQYF.

This clone has only one observation. The V and J genes are TRBV27 and TRBJ1-3; possible D gene TRBD1, 5 bases. This CDR3 has 16 amino acids. The germline gives CDR1 MNHEY, CDR2 SMNVEV (reference sequence). V was trimmed by 2 bases and J by 2 bases, leaving 13 bases between them. The CDR3 nucleotides read TGTGCCAGCAGTTTAAACAGGCCTAGTGCTGGAAACACCATATATTTT. Translating gives CASSLNRPSAGNTIYF.

This chain links TRBV25-1 with TRBJ2-5; 9 positions agree with TRBD2. J lost 5 bases, V lost 2 bases, and 3 bases had no gene match. The CDR3 length is 14 residues. The V gene's germline CDR1 is MGHDK and CDR2 SYGVNS. CDR3 sequence: CASSEGGGVETQYF. CDR3 sequence (DNA): TGTGCCAGCAGTGAAGGCGGGGGGGTTGAGACCCAGTACTTC.

The chain is built from TRBV5-1 and TRBJ2-1, with TRBD1 identical over 11 bases. The CDR3 is 17 amino acids. Germline-derived CDR1 and CDR2 are SGHRS and YFSETQ. J gave up 2 bases and V 3 bases, and 7 bases lay outside the gene matches. CDR3: CASSSLPGQGAYNEQFF. DNA for the CDR3: TGCGCCAGCAGCTCCCTTCCGGGACAGGGGGCCTACAATGAGCAGTTCTTC. Full variable domain (remainder filled in from reference TRBV5-1 and TRBJ2-1): KAGVTQTPRYLIKTRGQQVTLSCSPISGHRSVSWYQQTPGQGLQFLFEYFSETQRNKGNFPGRFSGRQFSNSRSEMNVSTLELGDSALYLCASSSLPGQGAYNEQFFGPGTRLTVL.